The 25 T cell receptor beta chains below were found in one sample sequenced in a study of CD8 T cells in ankylosing spondylitis. Each CDR3 protein is one row after TCRdb ran MiXCR on the 5' RACE reads. The sample carries roughly 140,000 distinct CDR3 sequences, around 43% recorded once. Specimen: synovial fluid, either unsorted or a sorted T cell fraction (not recorded which). These receptors were collected from a male donor with ankylosing spondylitis.

This chain joins TRBV5-5 and TRBJ2-3; D unclear. Germline V gene data show CDR1 as SGHKS and CDR2 as YYEKEE (reference sequence). This CDR3 has 14 residues. V was pared by 1 base and J by 1 base, with 7 bases between. CDR3 nucleotides: TGTGCCAGCAGCTTGACACCCGGCACAGATACGCAGTATTTT. As protein: CASSLTPGTDTQYF. Full variable domain (missing parts from reference TRBV5-5 and TRBJ2-3): DAGVTQSPTHLIKTRGQQVTLRCSPISGHKSVSWYQQVLGQGPQFIFQYYEKEERGRGNFPDRFSARQFPNYSSELNVNALLLGDSALYLCASSLTPGTDTQYFGPGTRLTVL.

The chain's CDR3 is CASSQMGTGDYEQYF. The CDR3 DNA follows: TGTGCCAGCAGCCAGATGGGGACAGGGGATTACGAGCAGTACTTC. The chain uses TRBV12-3 or TRBV12-4 and TRBJ2-7; 10 bases agree with TRBD1. J was trimmed by 4 bases and V by 6 bases; bases with no gene match: 9. This CDR3 is 15 amino acids long.

V usage is TRBV7-9 and J usage is TRBJ1-6; 9 bases match TRBD1. This CDR3 is 13 amino acids long. V was pared by 6 bases and J by 10 bases, with 4 bases of the junction left unmatched. The V gene's germline CDR1 is SEHNR and CDR2 FQNEAQ (reference sequence). The CDR3 region is CASSTGGKSPLHF. The DNA of the CDR3 is TGTGCCAGCAGTACAGGGGGCAAATCACCCCTCCACTTT.

A few counts support this clonotype. This chain uses TRBV29-1 with TRBJ1-1; D is uncertain. Per germline, CDR1 SQVTM and CDR2 ANQGSEA. Trimming pared 1 base from V and 0 bases from J, leaving 6 bases between. The CDR3 contains 13 residues. The CDR3 nucleotides are TGCAGCGTTGAAGGAAGGGTGAACACTGAAGCTTTCTTT. This sequence encodes CSVEGRVNTEAFF.

There are a few counts of this clonotype. CDR3 protein: CSASPGGWSGLDIQYF. The CDR3 nucleotides are TGCAGTGCTTCACCCGGTGGTTGGTCCGGGTTGGACATTCAGTACTTC. V and J are TRBV20-1 and TRBJ2-4; D not resolved. V was clipped by 5 bases and J by 8 bases, with 25 bases between them. Germline V gene lookup returns CDR1 DFQATT and CDR2 SNEGSKA (reference sequence). The CDR3 contains 16 residues.

The table lists this clonotype with a few counts. The rearrangement uses TRBV20-1 and TRBJ2-1, with TRBD2 identical over 10 bases. Germline V lookup: CDR1 DFQATT, CDR2 SNEGSKA (reference sequence). This CDR3 is built from 15 residues. V lost 6 bases, J lost 3 bases, and 8 bases stayed unmatched. Written as DNA, the CDR3 is TGCAGTGCGCAAACTAGCGGGGTTGGCTACAATGAGCAGTTCTTC. It specifies CSAQTSGVGYNEQFF.

The chain has TRBV10-3 and TRBJ2-1, with D tentatively TRBD1 (6 bases). From germline, CDR1 is ENHRY and CDR2 SYGVKD. CDR3 length equals 16 residues. V lost 5 bases, J lost 2 bases, and 16 bases lay in between. CDR3 sequence (DNA): TGTGCCATCAGTACCGGGACACCGAGACCCTACAATGAGCAGTTCTTC. Its protein product is CAISTGTPRPYNEQFF.

The chain couples TRBV18 to TRBJ2-7; no clear D. This CDR3 region has 12 residues. V lost 0 bases, J lost 5 bases, and 5 bases lay in between. Per the germline V gene, CDR1 is KGHSH and CDR2 is LQKENI. CDR3: CASSPPFHEQYF. CDR3 DNA sequence: TGTGCCAGCTCACCACCCTTTCACGAGCAGTACTTC.

The rearrangement joins TRBV6-1 to TRBJ1-5, with TRBD1 identical over 9 bases. V lost 6 bases to trimming and J lost 3 bases; unmatched junction nucleotides: 6. The CDR3 is 15 amino acids. CDR1 and CDR2 (germline): MNHNS, SASEGT. The CDR3 region is CASSMGQGLNQPQHF. The CDR3 DNA reads as TGTGCCAGCAGCATGGGACAGGGTCTCAATCAGCCCCAGCATTTT.

The V and J genes are TRBV25-1 and TRBJ1-1; D remains unclear. The ends were cut back, 4 bases at V and 0 bases at J, with 12 bases in the middle. CDR3 length: 15 amino acids. Germline values: CDR1 MGHDK, CDR2 SYGVNS. The DNA of the CDR3 is TGTGCCAGCAGTGGGGGTCTTTGGATGAACACTGAAGCTTTCTTT. Translating gives CASSGGLWMNTEAFF.

The CDR3 sequence: CASKQAGYTDTQYF. DNA of the CDR3: TGTGCCAGCAAACAAGCGGGATACACAGATACGCAGTATTTT. The rearrangement uses TRBV7-9 and TRBJ2-3; 7 bases are shared with TRBD2. V lost 7 bases, J lost 2 bases, and 6 bases stayed unmatched. Looked up from germline, CDR1 is SEHNR and CDR2 is FQNEAQ (reference sequence). There are 14 residues in the CDR3. Complete variable domain (other parts from reference TRBV7-9 and TRBJ2-3): DTGVSQNPRHKITKRGQNVTFRCDPISEHNRLYWYRQTLGQGPEFLTYFQNEAQLEKSRLLSDRFSAERPKGSFSTLEIQRTEQGDSAMYLCASKQAGYTDTQYFGPGTRLTVL.

This chain connects TRBV7-9 to TRBJ1-1; D unclear. CDR1 SEHNR and CDR2 FQNEAQ come from the germline V gene (reference sequence). Trimming took 0 bases from V and 5 from J, leaving 13 bases between them. The CDR3 consists of 15 residues. In DNA form, the CDR3 reads TGTGCCAGCAGCTTAGCAGGCAGGTTTTTTACTGAAGCTTTCTTT. This sequence encodes CASSLAGRFFTEAFF.

DNA of the CDR3: TGTGCCAGCAGCCAGAGGGTAGCCGTAGAGACCCAGTACTTC. It yields the protein CASSQRVAVETQYF. J is TRBJ2-5 and V is TRBV3-1; D is perhaps TRBD2 (5 bases). Germline V gene data show CDR1 as LGHDT and CDR2 as YNNKEL (reference sequence). CDR3 size: 14 residues. Trimming took 3 bases from V and 4 from J, leaving 12 bases between them.

In DNA, the CDR3 is TGTGCCAGCACCCTAATCGGACAAGAGACCCAGTACTTC. This gives the protein CASTLIGQETQYF. This chain uses TRBV28 with TRBJ2-5; D is unresolved. This CDR3 region has 13 residues. The germline CDR1 and CDR2 sequences are MDHEN and SYDVKM. Trimming took 7 bases from V and 2 from J, leaving 11 bases between them.

V usage is TRBV6-4 and J usage is TRBJ2-3; D might be TRBD2 (5 bases). Germline assignment: CDR1 MRHNA and CDR2 SNTAGT. The CDR3 covers 16 residues. V lost 4 bases, J lost 0 bases, and 14 bases lay in between. The CDR3 DNA is TGTGCCAGCAGTGTAGGAGAGGGTGCTAGCACAGATACGCAGTATTTT. It codes for CASSVGEGASTDTQYF.

The rearrangement uses TRBV11-2 and TRBJ2-2, with 13 positions matching TRBD2. The germline gives CDR1 SGHAT, CDR2 FQNNGV. The V gene end was trimmed by 4 bases and the J gene end by 4 bases; junction bases not matched to a gene: 9. The CDR3 extends over 18 amino acids. CDR3 loop: CASSSWWGLAGRTGELFF. The DNA for the CDR3 is TGTGCCAGCAGCTCCTGGTGGGGACTAGCGGGGCGCACCGGGGAGCTGTTTTTT.

This chain joins TRBV4-1 and TRBJ2-7; the D gene could be TRBD1 or TRBD2 (5 bases each). CDR1 is MGHRA and CDR2 is YSYEKL in the germline V gene. Between the trimmed V and J ends, which lost 3 bases and 3 bases, there was a span of 12 bases. The CDR3 contains 14 residues. The CDR3 reads CASSQGPTYYEQYF. DNA for the CDR3: TGCGCCAGCAGCCAGGGACCGACATACTACGAGCAGTACTTC.

The V gene is TRBV7-9, the J gene TRBJ1-2, with a possible D match to TRBD1 (6 bases). V shed 5 bases and J shed 8 bases, with 18 bases lying between them. The CDR3 runs 14 residues. Germline-derived CDR1 and CDR2 are SEHNR and FQNEAQ (reference sequence). This chain's CDR3 is CASSPGGGRRGYTF. In DNA form, the CDR3 reads TGTGCCAGCAGCCCTGGGGGGGGGCGACGCGGCTACACCTTC.

This chain connects TRBV11-2 to TRBJ2-5, with D perhaps TRBD1 (6 bases). CDR3 length equals 16 residues. V lost 3 bases and J 2 bases, leaving 16 bases between the germline ends. Germline V CDR1 and CDR2: SGHAT, FQNNGV. The CDR3 protein is CASSFLQPTGQETQYF. CDR3 sequence (DNA): TGTGCCAGCAGCTTCCTACAACCCACAGGGCAAGAGACCCAGTACTTC.

The chain employs TRBV27 and TRBJ1-6; maybe TRBD1 (5 bases). V was trimmed by 4 bases and J by 7 bases, leaving 14 bases between them. Germline V gives CDR1 MNHEY, CDR2 SMNVEV (reference sequence). The CDR3 has 15 residues. CDR3 residues: CASSSRGGLNSPLHF. The CDR3 DNA is TGTGCCAGCAGTTCGAGGGGTGGGCTCAATTCACCCCTCCACTTT.

The chain recombines TRBV29-1 with TRBJ1-1, with TRBD1 matching 8 bases. This CDR3 contains 14 residues. V gave up 3 bases and J gave up 3 bases; unmatched junction bases: 6. The V gene's germline CDR1 is SQVTM and CDR2 ANQGSEA. CDR3 bases: TGCAGCGTTGAGACAGGGGAGGGGTACACTGAAGCTTTCTTT. It is translated as CSVETGEGYTEAFF.

V usage is TRBV10-3 and J usage is TRBJ2-7; 12 bases fit TRBD2. The CDR3 sequence is 15 residues long. V lost 4 bases to trimming and J lost 4 bases; unmatched junction nucleotides: 5. Germline CDR1 is ENHRY and CDR2 is SYGVKD. This chain's CDR3 is CAISAWTSGIYEQYF. In DNA, the CDR3 is TGTGCCATCAGTGCCTGGACTAGCGGGATATACGAGCAGTACTTC.

CDR3 coding DNA: TGTGCCATCAAGGCGGGAGGGCCGCATGAGCAGTTCTTC. Residues: CAIKAGGPHEQFF. The chain joins TRBV10-3 to TRBJ2-1; 9 bases align to TRBD2. V was pared by 7 bases and J by 8 bases, with 6 bases of the junction left unmatched. Germline loops: CDR1 ENHRY, CDR2 SYGVKD. This CDR3 has 13 residues.

J is TRBJ1-1 and V is TRBV27, with D unclear. Looked up from germline, CDR1 is MNHEY and CDR2 is SMNVEV (reference sequence). The ends were cut back, 10 bases at V and 1 base at J, with 13 bases in the middle. This CDR3 is 13 amino acids long. The CDR3 DNA reads TGTGCCACACAATGGGCCTCGAACACTGAAGCTTTCTTT. Its translation: CATQWASNTEAFF.

The chain employs TRBV5-1 and TRBJ2-1; D may be TRBD2 (5 bases). Germline assignment: CDR1 SGHRS and CDR2 YFSETQ. There are 16 residues in the CDR3. V gave up 3 bases and J gave up 0 bases, with 13 bases separating them. CDR3 residues: CASSSKAVLSYNEQFF. The CDR3 DNA reads as TGCGCCAGCAGCTCCAAAGCGGTTCTCTCCTACAATGAGCAGTTCTTC.